This paragraph reports one TCR beta chain. Its antigen is unidentified. In germline, CDR1 is LGHNT, CDR2 FRNRAP. The CDR3 is 18 amino acids. Deletions cut 0 bases from V and 6 bases from J, with 23 bases between. The assay was immunoSEQ multiplex PCR, and TCRdb's table has in-frame clones only and misses some. The sample has 96,000 or so clones, roughly 90% seen once; the top ten hold 26%. The data were obtained in a study of T cell responses to AZD1222 COVID-19 vaccine. Study conclusions and caveats: Spike-spanning, vaccine-associated CD4 TCRs were dominant at 160-218 and 743-854.

The starting material was peripheral blood, obtained on day 0 of AZD1222 vaccination. The TCR comes from an adult in good health. The rearrangement joins TRBV12-5 to TRBJ1-2; TRBD1 might be the D (5 bases). The CDR3 spells CASGLVLGDGVRGNGYTF. CDR3 nucleotide sequence: TGTGCTAGTGGTTTGGTACTAGGGGACGGGGTACGCGGGAATGGCTACACCTTC.